This T cell receptor (beta chain) was captured by sequencing in a study of T cell repertoires in cytomegalovirus infection. Study as a whole: Both CMV infection and a matching HLA type were indicated by public TCR beta signatures. Overall study results and limits: The ex vivo response was dominated by HLA-C-restricted CMV-specific TCR beta clonotypes. Cumulated frequencies of public TCR beta families served to identify carriers of CMV plus the relevant HLA.

The germline V and J ends were trimmed by 1 base and 4 bases, with 14 bases remaining between them. Per germline, CDR1 MDHEN and CDR2 SYDVKM. The CDR3 loop spans 16 amino acids. In regard to this clonotype: Its target is unknown.

TCRdb passed the reads through MiXCR, listing each CDR3 protein once. The table shows approximately 300,000 distinct CDR3 sequences, with around 29% occurring only once. Sample: cultured PBMCs, taken from culture after CMV antigen stimulation. The chain links TRBV28 to TRBJ1-5, with D perhaps matching TRBD1 (5 bases). The TCR originated in a human donor in good health (CMV status not recorded). Some clones in this sample may be carry-over from other donors' samples. This CDR3 reads CASSLLGQGENQPQHF. CDR3 DNA: TGTGCCAGCAGTTTATTGGGGCAGGGTGAGAATCAGCCCCAGCATTTT.